The clone carrying this TCR beta chain has a count of ten or more. Trimming removed 5 bases at V and 7 bases at J, with 9 bases between. CDR3 size: 12 residues. Germline V gives CDR1 SEHNR, CDR2 FQNEAQ (reference sequence). This sample is drawn from a study of CDR3 diversity in severe acne. One entry per CDR3 protein results from TCRdb running MiXCR on the PCR reads. Here the sample spans more than 85,000 distinct CDR3 sequences, under 60% being singletons. The clonotype was recovered from a male donor with acne. The sequencing sample was made of blood. The genes are TRBV7-9 and TRBJ2-1; D remains unclear. CDR3: CASSKGQNEQFF. CDR3 sequence (DNA): TGTGCCAGCAGCAAGGGCCAGAATGAGCAGTTCTTC. Looking up the rest from reference TRBV7-9 and TRBJ2-1 gives the full variable domain: DTGVSQNPRHKITKRGQNVTFRCDPISEHNRLYWYRQTLGQGPEFLTYFQNEAQLEKSRLLSDRFSAERPKGSFSTLEIQRTEQGDSAMYLCASSKGQNEQFFGPGTRLTVL.